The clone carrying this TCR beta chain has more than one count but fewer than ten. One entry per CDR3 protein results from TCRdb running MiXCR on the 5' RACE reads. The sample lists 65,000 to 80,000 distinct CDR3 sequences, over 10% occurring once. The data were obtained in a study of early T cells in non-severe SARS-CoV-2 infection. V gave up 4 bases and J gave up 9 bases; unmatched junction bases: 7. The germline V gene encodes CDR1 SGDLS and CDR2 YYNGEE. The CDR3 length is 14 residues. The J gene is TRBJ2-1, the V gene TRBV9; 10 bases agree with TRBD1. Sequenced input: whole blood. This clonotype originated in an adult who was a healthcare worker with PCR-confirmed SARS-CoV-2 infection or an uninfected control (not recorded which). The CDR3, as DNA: TGTGCCAGCAGCTTCGACAGGGGGCCGGGTGAGCAGTTCTTC. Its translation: CASSFDRGPGEQFF. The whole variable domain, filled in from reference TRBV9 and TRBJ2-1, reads DSGVTQTPKHLITATGQRVTLRCSPRSGDLSVYWYQQSLDQGLQFLIQYYNGEERAKGNILERFSAQQFPDLHSELNLSSLELGDSALYFCASSFDRGPGEQFFGPGTRLTVL.